These 24 T cell receptor beta chains were sequenced from one sample in a study of cytotoxic CD8 clonotypes in ibrutinib-treated CLL (dated by TCRdb to the early 2020s). Reading the label with the study, this specimen's time point is: progressive disease on ibrutinib. Library generation was performed with the immunoSEQ multiplex PCR assay. What TCRdb holds here is the immuneACCESS table cut down to in-frame rearrangements. Part of the clones is not present; checked against another copy, under half of the missing clones reflect an unresolved V gene, and the others are unexplained. This sample gives nearly 300,000 clones in total; 60% to 80% of them show up just once. The ten largest clones capture about 6% of the sample. The sample was PBMCs, taken at disease progression, from a patient treated with ibrutinib. These receptors originate from a human donor with chronic lymphocytic leukemia.

The chain couples TRBV29-1 to TRBJ1-2; 9 bases fit TRBD1. This CDR3 region has 14 residues. With V trimmed by 1 base and J by 3 bases, 3 bases remained unmatched. Germline CDR1 SQVTM, CDR2 ANQGSEA. The CDR3 nucleotides are TGCAGCGTTGAAGTACAGGGGGCATACTATGGCTACACCTTC. Its translation is CSVEVQGAYYGYTF.

The chain combines TRBV6-5 with TRBJ2-7; 11 nucleotides agree with TRBD2. This CDR3 is 15 amino acids long. Germline trimming cut 5 bases from V and 4 bases from J; bases unmatched to any gene: 7. Germline loops: CDR1 MNHEY, CDR2 SVGAGI. The CDR3: CASSALAGVGYEQYF. The CDR3 nucleotides are TGTGCCAGCAGTGCACTAGCGGGAGTGGGGTACGAGCAGTACTTC.

The J gene is TRBJ1-1, the V gene TRBV19; 7 bases line up with TRBD1. The CDR3 length is 16 residues. The V gene's germline CDR1 is LNHDA and CDR2 SQIVND (reference sequence). V gave up 5 bases and J gave up 4 bases; unmatched junction bases: 13. DNA for the CDR3: TGTGCCAGTAGTCCTCGGACAGGTTTGGTAAGCACTGAAGCTTTCTTT. This encodes CASSPRTGLVSTEAFF.

The chain is built from TRBV5-1 and TRBJ1-2; 9 bases are a match to TRBD1. The J segment lost 0 bases and the V segment lost 5 bases, leaving 5 bases of the junction unmatched. CDR1 SGHRS and CDR2 YFSETQ come from the germline V gene. The CDR3 sequence is 15 residues long. The CDR3 reads CASRGTGFPNYGYTF. The DNA of the CDR3 is TGCGCCAGCAGGGGGACAGGGTTCCCTAACTATGGCTACACCTTC. Drawing the rest from reference TRBV5-1 and TRBJ1-2, the complete variable domain is KAGVTQTPRYLIKTRGQQVTLSCSPISGHRSVSWYQQTPGQGLQFLFEYFSETQRNKGNFPGRFSGRQFSNSRSEMNVSTLELGDSALYLCASRGTGFPNYGYTFGSGTRLTVV.

This sequence joins TRBV7-2 and TRBJ2-7; 14 bases are a match to TRBD2. Unmatched junction bases numbered 12, after V lost 5 bases and J lost 6 bases. CDR1 SGHTA and CDR2 FQGNSA come from the germline V gene. CDR3 length equals 17 residues. CDR3 amino acids: CASSPRLAGGPFREQYF. The CDR3 DNA follows: TGTGCCAGCAGCCCCAGACTAGCGGGAGGGCCGTTTCGCGAGCAGTACTTC. Drawing the rest from reference TRBV7-2 and TRBJ2-7, the complete variable domain is GAGVSQSPSNKVTEKGKDVELRCDPISGHTALYWYRQSLGQGLEFLIYFQGNSAPDKSGLPSDRFSAERTGGSVSTLTIQRTQQEDSAVYLCASSPRLAGGPFREQYFGPGTRLTVT.

V is TRBV5-1 and J is TRBJ2-3, with D perhaps given as TRBD1 or TRBD2 (5 bases each). In germline, CDR1 is SGHRS, CDR2 YFSETQ. V was clipped by 1 base and J by 4 bases, with 10 bases between them. CDR3 length equals 14 residues. CDR3 DNA: TGCGCCAGCAGCTTGTCCGGGACCCCAGATACGCAGTATTTT. Its translation is CASSLSGTPDTQYF. Looking up the rest from reference TRBV5-1 and TRBJ2-3 gives the full variable domain: KAGVTQTPRYLIKTRGQQVTLSCSPISGHRSVSWYQQTPGQGLQFLFEYFSETQRNKGNFPGRFSGRQFSNSRSEMNVSTLELGDSALYLCASSLSGTPDTQYFGPGTRLTVL.

The chain couples TRBV4-3 to TRBJ2-7, with D maybe TRBD1 (6 bases). V shed 3 bases and J shed 4 bases, with 13 bases lying between them. This CDR3 region has 14 residues. Germline V gene data show CDR1 as LGHNA and CDR2 as YSLEER. CDR3 bases: TGCGCCAGCAGCCACTACCGGGGACATTACGAGCAGTACTTC. It is translated as CASSHYRGHYEQYF.

This sequence joins TRBV13 and TRBJ2-7, with D tentatively TRBD1 (6 bases). The length of the CDR3 is 16 residues. V was cut by 5 bases and J by 2 bases, with 19 bases left in between. Per the germline V gene, CDR1 is PRHDT and CDR2 is FYEKMQ (reference sequence). CDR3 nucleotides: TGTGCCAGCAGCACACCCTCAGGGGCCCCTCCCTACGAGCAGTACTTC. As protein: CASSTPSGAPPYEQYF.

The J gene is TRBJ2-7, the V gene TRBV6-4; no clear D gene. Germline V gene sequence: CDR1 MRHNA, CDR2 SNTAGT. V lost 0 bases and J 0 bases, leaving 3 bases between the germline ends. The CDR3 sequence is 13 residues long. The CDR3 is CASSDSPSYEQYF. The CDR3 DNA reads TGTGCCAGCAGTGACTCCCCCTCCTACGAGCAGTACTTC.

The chain carries TRBV29-1 and TRBJ2-7; TRBD2 aligns across 7 bases. J was trimmed by 5 bases and V by 4 bases; bases with no gene match: 14. This CDR3 is 15 amino acids long. Germline V gene sequence: CDR1 SQVTM, CDR2 ANQGSEA. This CDR3 is CSVVLWGRAIDEQYF. The CDR3 DNA follows: TGCAGCGTTGTGTTATGGGGGAGGGCCATCGACGAGCAGTACTTC.

V usage is TRBV2 and J usage is TRBJ2-7; TRBD2 might be the D (6 bases). From germline, CDR1 is SNHLY and CDR2 FYNNEI. This CDR3 spans 15 amino acids. V lost 3 bases, J lost 7 bases, and 19 bases lay in between. CDR3 sequence: CASSEPTLRGGEQYF. Written as DNA, the CDR3 is TGTGCCAGCAGTGAGCCGACTTTGCGGGGTGGAGAGCAGTACTTC.

This clone was picked up many times. This sequence joins TRBV6-1 and TRBJ1-2, with D hard to call. CDR1 is MNHNS and CDR2 is SASEGT in the germline V gene. V was cut by 6 bases and J by 1 base, with 12 bases left in between. The CDR3 sequence is 14 residues long. The CDR3 protein is CASRDGVRNYGYTF. In DNA, the CDR3 is TGTGCCAGCAGGGACGGTGTCCGTAACTATGGCTACACCTTC.

The CDR3 region is CASSRPRGSYEQYF. The DNA of the CDR3 is TGTGCCAGCAGCCGGCCACGGGGATCCTACGAGCAGTACTTC. V usage is TRBV11-2 and J usage is TRBJ2-7; tentative D call: TRBD2 (5 bases). Germline lookup yields CDR1 SGHAT and CDR2 FQNNGV. V dropped 5 bases and J dropped 1 base, with 12 bases sitting between them. The CDR3 has 14 amino acids. The whole variable domain, filled in from reference TRBV11-2 and TRBJ2-7, reads EAGVAQSPRYKIIEKRQSVAFWCNPISGHATLYWYQQILGQGPKLLIQFQNNGVVDDSQLPKDRFSAERLKGVDSTLKIQPAKLEDSAVYLCASSRPRGSYEQYFGPGTRLTVT.

This rearrangement joins TRBV28 to TRBJ2-5; a weak D match, TRBD2 (6 bases). V lost 6 bases to trimming and J lost 5 bases, with 22 bases between them. CDR1 is MDHEN, CDR2 SYDVKM, per germline. The length of the CDR3 is 16 residues. The CDR3 nucleotides are TGTGCCAGCAGCCCCTCGGGGGATCTAGCGAGGGAGACCCAGTACTTC. Translated: CASSPSGDLARETQYF.

The V and J genes are TRBV11-1 and TRBJ1-1, with 7 bases aligning to TRBD1. The CDR3 loop spans 14 amino acids. Per germline, CDR1 SGHAT and CDR2 FQDESV (reference sequence). V lost 5 bases to trimming and J lost 4 bases; unmatched junction nucleotides: 7. The CDR3 DNA reads TGTGCCAGCAGCGAAGACAGGGACTTCACTGAAGCTTTCTTT. Residues: CASSEDRDFTEAFF. The full variable domain, with the rest looked up from reference TRBV11-1 and TRBJ1-1, is EAEVAQSPRYKITEKSQAVAFWCDPISGHATLYWYRQILGQGPELLVQFQDESVVDDSQLPKDRFSAERLKGVDSTLKIQPAELGDSAMYLCASSEDRDFTEAFFGQGTRLTVV.

V gene TRBV4-1 combines with J gene TRBJ2-7, with D tentatively TRBD1 or TRBD2 (6 bases each). The V gene lost 4 bases and the J gene lost 0 bases, with 10 bases spanning the gap. Germline assignment: CDR1 MGHRA and CDR2 YSYEKL. The CDR3 is 14 amino acids. CDR3 sequence reads: CASSRGALSYEQYF. The CDR3 region has the DNA TGCGCCAGCAGCCGGGGGGCCCTCTCCTACGAGCAGTACTTC.

The chain joins TRBV4-1 to TRBJ2-3; D is ambiguous. This CDR3 spans 14 amino acids. V was pared by 0 bases and J by 1 base, with 5 bases between. Looked up from germline, CDR1 is MGHRA and CDR2 is YSYEKL. The CDR3 loop reads CASSQEGGTDTQYF. For the CDR3, the DNA is TGCGCCAGCAGCCAAGAAGGCGGCACAGATACGCAGTATTTT.

This clone has more than one count but fewer than ten. V and J are TRBV7-9 and TRBJ2-3; D is possibly TRBD1 (5 bases). Between the trimmed V and J ends, which lost 6 bases and 1 base, there was a span of 5 bases. This CDR3 comprises 12 residues. Germline CDR1 is SEHNR and CDR2 is FQNEAQ (reference sequence). The CDR3 reads CASRQGTDTQYF. DNA of the CDR3: TGTGCCAGCAGACAGGGCACAGATACGCAGTATTTT.

This clone occurred a few times. The J gene is TRBJ2-3, the V gene TRBV12-5; no firm D call. Germline lookup yields CDR1 LGHNT and CDR2 FRNRAP. The CDR3 has 16 residues. Trimming left V 0 bases short and J 4 bases short, with 14 bases between. CDR3 sequence: CASGLVRGQQADTQYF. The DNA for the CDR3 is TGTGCTAGTGGTTTGGTACGAGGTCAGCAGGCAGATACGCAGTATTTT.

J is TRBJ1-1 and V is TRBV19, with D perhaps matching TRBD1 (5 bases). V was shortened by 9 bases and J by 2 bases, with 16 bases between the two germline ends. The CDR3 consists of 14 residues. From germline, CDR1 is LNHDA and CDR2 SQIVND (reference sequence). CDR3 region: CASAIRGGNTEAFF. The DNA of the CDR3 is TGTGCCAGCGCCATAAGGGGCGGAAACACTGAAGCTTTCTTT.

The chain links TRBV4-3 to TRBJ2-3; 10 bases agree with TRBD2. Germline V gene sequence: CDR1 LGHNA, CDR2 YSLEER. Trimming took 4 bases from V and 5 from J; bases not matched to a gene: 18. The CDR3 runs to 19 residues. The CDR3 sequence: CASSPRGLAEGLNGDTQYF. The CDR3 DNA is TGCGCCAGCAGCCCCAGAGGACTAGCGGAGGGATTAAATGGAGATACGCAGTATTTT.

V and J are TRBV28 and TRBJ1-2; D is unclear. Germline loops: CDR1 MDHEN, CDR2 SYDVKM. The V end was cut by 6 bases, the J end by 4 bases, with 15 bases between. The CDR3 is 14 amino acids. In DNA form, the CDR3 reads TGTGCCAGCAGAAACCCGACAAGCGGCTATGGCTACACCTTC. It yields the protein CASRNPTSGYGYTF.

In this sample, this clone turned up a few times. This chain connects TRBV6-5 to TRBJ2-7; no clear D. Trimming took 5 bases from V and 3 from J, leaving 14 bases between them. Germline assignment: CDR1 MNHEY and CDR2 SVGAGI. The CDR3 has 14 amino acids. The CDR3 sequence is CASSGVRAYYEQYF. The CDR3 coding sequence is TGTGCCAGCAGTGGCGTTAGGGCATACTACGAGCAGTACTTC.

The chain uses TRBV29-1 and TRBJ1-2; 7 nucleotides align to TRBD1. Germline CDR1 SQVTM, CDR2 ANQGSEA. V was pared by 7 bases and J by 2 bases, with 4 bases of the junction left unmatched. The length of the CDR3 is 12 residues. CDR3 bases: TGCAGCGAGCGGACAGGAAACTATGGCTACACCTTC. Translating it yields CSERTGNYGYTF.